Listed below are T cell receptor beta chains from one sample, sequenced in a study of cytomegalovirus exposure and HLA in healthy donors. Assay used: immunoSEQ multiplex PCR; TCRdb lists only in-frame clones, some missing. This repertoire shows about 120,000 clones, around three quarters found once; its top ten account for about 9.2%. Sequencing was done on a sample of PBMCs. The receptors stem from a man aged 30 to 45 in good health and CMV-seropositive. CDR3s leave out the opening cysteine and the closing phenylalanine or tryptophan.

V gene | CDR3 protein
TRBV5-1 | ASSLMASGAQETQY
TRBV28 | ASSPNSRGNSEQY
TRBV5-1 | ASSPRQGPDTQY
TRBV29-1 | SGETAYEQY
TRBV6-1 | ASVSTGPYNEQF
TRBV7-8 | ASSRRQGTMMNTEAF
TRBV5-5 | ASSRWGGYGATNEKLF
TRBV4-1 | ASSQVQGQGDQPQH
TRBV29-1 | SVVLAGVETQY
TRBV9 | ASSVPSRPQGASTDTQY
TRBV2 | ASSFRDTSYNEQF
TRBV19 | ASSITTGNQPQH
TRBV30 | AWRTGYEQY
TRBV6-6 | ASSTAGQETNTEAF